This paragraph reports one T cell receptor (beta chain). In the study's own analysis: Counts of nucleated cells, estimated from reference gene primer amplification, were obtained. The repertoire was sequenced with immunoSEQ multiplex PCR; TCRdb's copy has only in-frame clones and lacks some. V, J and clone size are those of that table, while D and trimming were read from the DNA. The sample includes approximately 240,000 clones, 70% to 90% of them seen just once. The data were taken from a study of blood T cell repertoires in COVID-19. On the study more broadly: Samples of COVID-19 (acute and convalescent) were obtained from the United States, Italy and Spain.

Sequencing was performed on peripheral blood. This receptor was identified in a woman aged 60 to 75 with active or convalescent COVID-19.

For the CDR3, the DNA is TGTGCCAGCAGGGACAGTCCCGGGGAGACCCAGTACTTC. Translating it yields CASRDSPGETQYF. The chain is built from TRBV2 and TRBJ2-5; tentatively, D is TRBD1 (6 bases). CDR1 SNHLY and CDR2 FYNNEI come from the germline V gene. CDR3 size: 13 residues. V lost 6 bases, J lost 5 bases, and 13 bases lay in between.